Listed here is a single T cell receptor (beta chain). Its antigen is undetermined. With listed TCR primers and previously described methods, bulk TCR libraries were prepared. Using its own MiXCR run on the PCR reads, TCRdb lists one record per CDR3 protein. The sample includes approximately 100,000 distinct CDR3 sequences, roughly a third of them seen just once. The data are from a study of molecular identifiers for immune sequencing clone quantification. Study results and limitations: In naive cells, under 1% of molecules belonged to clones above 20 RNA copies, against over 97% in effector cells. Jurkat TCR RNA spiked in from one cell (amid 950,000 to 1,000,000 naive cells) was reportedly detectable.

The CDR3 loop spans 16 amino acids. V dropped 7 bases and J dropped 4 bases, with 22 bases sitting between them. CDR1 and CDR2 (germline): MDHEN, SYDVKM. The sequence was collected from a human donor in good health. Some libraries in this study had Jurkat cell RNA spiked in. This chain uses TRBV28 with TRBJ1-1; D perhaps matches TRBD1 (5 bases). Sequencing used naive CD8+ T cells from blood, with Jurkat cell RNA spiked in. Subset in this sample: FACS-sorted CD8+CD4-CCR7+CD45RA+ naive T cells. The CDR3 loop reads CASTNPGPRDATEAFF. CDR3 coding DNA: TGTGCCAGCACCAATCCCGGACCCAGGGATGCCACTGAAGCTTTCTTT.